Listed here are 6 T cell receptor beta chains from one sample, sequenced in a study of identifying expanded T cells in peripheral blood (dated by TCRdb to about 2019). To prepare the library, the immunoSEQ multiplex PCR assay was applied. In TCRdb, the immuneACCESS table is reduced to in-frame sequences with V and J assigned. These tables do not hold every clone; where another copy was compared, an unresolved V gene accounts for under half, and the others remain unexplained. The sample yields tens of thousands of clones; approximately 88% were counted once. Around 5.9% of the sample goes to the ten largest clones. The source material was blood. These receptors came from a person aged 18 to 75 in good health.

This chain uses TRBV15 with TRBJ1-2, with D maybe TRBD1 (6 bases). V lost 1 base and J 5 bases, leaving 11 bases between the germline ends. Germline V gives CDR1 LNHNV, CDR2 YYDKDF (reference sequence). The CDR3 consists of 14 residues. The chain's CDR3 is CATSRAGGRYGYTF. CDR3 nucleotides: TGTGCCACCAGCAGAGCTGGGGGGCGGTATGGCTACACCTTC.

This chain joins TRBV5-1 and TRBJ1-2; TRBD1 matches at 12 bases. This CDR3 spans 16 amino acids. The germline gives CDR1 SGHRS, CDR2 YFSETQ. V lost 4 bases, J lost 7 bases, and 11 bases stayed unmatched. This CDR3 reads CASSDPGTGGASGYTF. The CDR3 DNA is TGCGCCAGCAGCGACCCCGGGACAGGGGGCGCAAGTGGCTACACCTTC.

The chain is built from TRBV6-5 and TRBJ2-2, with unresolved D. Germline V gene lookup returns CDR1 MNHEY and CDR2 SVGAGI. The length of the CDR3 is 15 residues. Deletions cut 0 bases from V and 2 bases from J, with 7 bases between. CDR3 nucleotide sequence: TGTGCCAGCAGTTACTCCGGCGGAAACACCGGGGAGCTGTTTTTT. Translation: CASSYSGGNTGELFF.

This chain joins TRBV2 and TRBJ2-3; 7 nucleotides match TRBD2. The V segment lost 7 bases and the J segment 4 bases; nucleotides outside the gene matches: 11. The CDR3 extends over 15 amino acids. Per the germline V gene, CDR1 is SNHLY and CDR2 is FYNNEI. The CDR3 is CASTQGSGNADTQYF. The CDR3 region has the DNA TGTGCCAGCACCCAAGGGAGCGGGAATGCAGATACGCAGTATTTT.

The V and J genes are TRBV15 and TRBJ1-5; a possible D gene is TRBD1 (6 bases). This CDR3 is built from 16 residues. The V end lost 0 bases, the J end lost 4 bases, and 13 bases lay between the germline ends. Per the germline V gene, CDR1 is LNHNV and CDR2 is YYDKDF (reference sequence). For the CDR3, the DNA is TGTGCCACCAGCAGAGATATTGGGCAGGGGAATCAGCCCCAGCATTTT. Amino acid sequence: CATSRDIGQGNQPQHF.

The chain uses TRBV7-9 and TRBJ1-1; D uncertain. The CDR3 totals 15 residues. Trimming took off 5 bases at V and 0 bases at J, with 13 bases between the two ends. CDR1 SEHNR and CDR2 FQNEAQ come from the germline V gene (reference sequence). In DNA, the CDR3 is TGTGCCAGCAGCCAACTAATACCTATGAACACTGAAGCTTTCTTT. Its protein product is CASSQLIPMNTEAFF. Complete variable domain (other parts from reference TRBV7-9 and TRBJ1-1): DTGVSQNPRHKITKRGQNVTFRCDPISEHNRLYWYRQTLGQGPEFLTYFQNEAQLEKSRLLSDRFSAERPKGSFSTLEIQRTEQGDSAMYLCASSQLIPMNTEAFFGQGTRLTVV.